The 11 T cell receptor beta chains below come from one sample, sequenced in a study of CD8 T cells in ankylosing spondylitis. TCRdb passed the 5' RACE reads through MiXCR, listing each CDR3 protein once. The table includes approximately 200,000 distinct CDR3 sequences, around 13% detected once. What was sequenced was blood, either unsorted or a sorted T cell fraction (not recorded which). The source is a male donor with ankylosing spondylitis or in good health (not recorded which).

The V and J genes are TRBV18 and TRBJ2-2; TRBD1 is a possible D gene (6 bases). Germline V gives CDR1 KGHSH, CDR2 LQKENI. This CDR3 has 15 amino acids. Trimming took 6 bases from V and 2 from J, leaving 13 bases between them. The DNA of the CDR3 is TGTGCCAGCTCGTCTGGGGGCCTTAACACCGGGGAGCTGTTTTTT. Translation gives CASSSGGLNTGELFF.

About this clonotype: Possible read error: a much larger clone is one base away. The rearrangement uses TRBV5-1 and TRBJ2-1; 7 bases line up with TRBD2. CDR1 is SGHRS and CDR2 is YFSETQ in the germline V gene. The CDR3 contains 16 residues. This CDR3 is CAGRPSPSGTYNEQFF. The CDR3 DNA reads TGCGCCGGCAGACCCAGCCCTAGCGGAACCTACAATGAGCAGTTCTTC.

This clonotype is a singleton in its sample. V and J are TRBV7-9 and TRBJ2-6; D uncertain. Germline assignment: CDR1 SEHNR and CDR2 FQNEAQ (reference sequence). The CDR3 sequence is 12 residues long. The V end was cut by 6 bases, the J end by 3 bases, with 3 bases between. This CDR3 is CASSYGANVLTF. The DNA of the CDR3 is TGTGCCAGCAGTTATGGGGCCAACGTCCTGACTTTC.

This clonotype was counted between two and nine times. CDR3 DNA sequence: TGCGCCAGCAGCCAGCAACCAGGACTTACTCTTGAGCAGTTCTTC. It codes for CASSQQPGLTLEQFF. V is TRBV4-1 and J is TRBJ2-1; perhaps TRBD2 as D (5 bases). The germline CDR1 and CDR2 sequences are MGHRA and YSYEKL. V dropped 3 bases and J dropped 9 bases, with 18 bases sitting between them. This CDR3 is 15 amino acids long.

This clonotype has only a few counts. This sequence joins TRBV11-2 and TRBJ2-1; D call uncertain. Looked up from germline, CDR1 is SGHAT and CDR2 is FQNNGV. CDR3 length equals 13 residues. V shed 0 bases and J shed 10 bases, with 10 bases lying between them. The CDR3 sequence: CASSLEAETEQFF. CDR3 coding DNA: TGTGCCAGCAGCTTAGAGGCAGAGACGGAGCAGTTCTTC.

The chain is built from TRBV27 and TRBJ2-5; 8 bases match TRBD1. The trim removed 5 bases at V and 4 bases at J, leaving 9 bases unmatched. CDR3 length equals 15 residues. The germline V gene encodes CDR1 MNHEY and CDR2 SMNVEV (reference sequence). The CDR3 region has the DNA TGTGCCAGCAGTCCCCGGACAGGGAGTTTAGAGACCCAGTACTTC. Translating it yields CASSPRTGSLETQYF.

This clonotype has more than one count but fewer than ten. CDR3 nucleotides: TGCGCCAGCAGCCAAGTTAGGTCCACCGAGCAGTACTTC. This encodes CASSQVRSTEQYF. This rearrangement joins TRBV4-1 to TRBJ2-7; D is unresolved. This CDR3 is built from 13 residues. The V gene's germline CDR1 is MGHRA and CDR2 YSYEKL. The germline V and J ends were trimmed by 1 base and 6 bases, with 10 bases remaining between them.

The chain uses TRBV29-1 and TRBJ2-7; D assignment may be TRBD1 or TRBD2 (5 bases each). Trimming shortened V by 0 bases and J by 3 bases, and 15 bases separated the two germline ends. The CDR3 extends over 15 amino acids. The germline V gene encodes CDR1 SQVTM and CDR2 ANQGSEA. The CDR3 loop is CSVEEEGQGNYEQYF. CDR3 bases: TGCAGCGTTGAAGAAGAGGGGCAGGGAAACTACGAGCAGTACTTC.

The chain has TRBV6-5 and TRBJ1-2; tentative D call: TRBD1 (5 bases). CDR3 length equals 15 residues. With 0 bases removed from V and 4 bases from J, the gap between germline ends came to 12 bases. Germline V CDR1 and CDR2: MNHEY, SVGAGI. CDR3 sequence (DNA): TGTGCCAGCAGTTACTCGAACGGGGACTTCTATGGCTACACCTTC. Its protein is CASSYSNGDFYGYTF.

J is TRBJ2-7 and V is TRBV25-1; 7 bases agree with TRBD2. Germline values: CDR1 MGHDK, CDR2 SYGVNS. Unmatched junction bases numbered 6, after V lost 4 bases and J lost 6 bases. The CDR3 runs 13 residues. CDR3 sequence reads: CASSARDYGEQYF. In DNA form, the CDR3 reads TGTGCCAGCAGTGCCCGGGACTACGGCGAGCAGTACTTC.

The rearrangement uses TRBV4-1 and TRBJ2-1; 8 bases are shared with TRBD1. Germline-derived CDR1 and CDR2 are MGHRA and YSYEKL. The CDR3 consists of 16 residues. Germline trimming cut 2 bases from V and 6 bases from J; bases unmatched to any gene: 9. The chain's CDR3 is CASSQPRDRRLNEQFF. CDR3 in DNA: TGCGCCAGCAGCCAACCCCGGGACAGGAGGCTCAATGAGCAGTTCTTC.